Presented here are 6 T cell receptor beta chains from one specimen sequenced in a study of follicular helper T cells after annual influenza vaccination. Assay used: immunoSEQ multiplex PCR; TCRdb lists only in-frame clones, some missing. Of about 11,000 clones in the sample, roughly 80% were seen once. The specimen comprised CXCR5- memory CD4+ T cells sorted from blood, sampled 6 weeks after influenza vaccination. The receptors come from an adult who received the influenza vaccine.

This clone was observed a single time. The rearrangement joins TRBV7-2 to TRBJ2-1; D unresolved. The germline V and J ends were trimmed by 0 bases and 6 bases, with 12 bases remaining between them. The CDR3 runs to 15 residues. The germline gives CDR1 SGHTA, CDR2 FQGNSA. The CDR3 nucleotides are TGTGCCAGCAGCTTAGCAGGCAGCTTGGGCAATGAGCAGTTCTTC. Residues: CASSLAGSLGNEQFF.

The gene calls are TRBV7-3 and TRBJ1-6; D is possibly TRBD1 (6 bases). The germline V gene has CDR1 SGHTA and CDR2 FQGTGA. This CDR3 spans 15 amino acids. V lost 4 bases and J 10 bases, leaving 17 bases between the germline ends. The CDR3 DNA sequence: TGTGCCAGCAGCTCAACCACAGGGATCGGATCACCCCTCCACTTT. This gives the protein CASSSTTGIGSPLHF.

The chain employs TRBV19 and TRBJ2-5, with 7 bases aligning to TRBD2. This CDR3 contains 12 residues. V lost 9 bases to trimming and J lost 7 bases; unmatched junction nucleotides: 8. CDR1 and CDR2 (germline): LNHDA, SQIVND (reference sequence). The CDR3, as DNA: TGTGCCAGCGCGGGGGATTTTGGGACCCAGTACTTC. It encodes CASAGDFGTQYF.

This chain links TRBV18 with TRBJ2-7; possible D gene TRBD2, 5 bases. The V gene's germline CDR1 is KGHSH and CDR2 LQKENI. Deletions cut 6 bases from V and 6 bases from J, with 12 bases between. This CDR3 has 12 amino acids. In DNA form, the CDR3 reads TGTGCCAGCTCTCTTAGCGATTTCGAGCAGTACTTC. It codes for CASSLSDFEQYF. The full variable domain, completed using reference TRBV18 and TRBJ2-7, is NAGVMQNPRHLVRRRGQEARLRCSPMKGHSHVYWYRQLPEEGLKFMVYLQKENIIDESGMPKERFSAEFPKEGPSILRIQQVVRGDSAAYFCASSLSDFEQYFGPGTRLTVT.

The chain carries TRBV11-3 and TRBJ2-7; D not certain. CDR3 length: 15 residues. Trimming stripped 4 bases from V and 3 bases from J, with 16 bases between. The germline V gene encodes CDR1 SGHNT and CDR2 YENEEA. The CDR3 coding sequence is TGTGCCAGCAGCTCCCCGGGCGGTGGGATCTACGAGCAGTACTTC. This translates into CASSSPGGGIYEQYF.

The chain recombines TRBV29-1 with TRBJ2-3; D not resolved. V was trimmed by 7 bases and J by 1 base, leaving 9 bases between them. CDR1 is SQVTM and CDR2 is ANQGSEA in the germline V gene. The CDR3 runs to 12 residues. The chain's CDR3 is CSAKRGTDTQYF. The CDR3, as DNA: TGCAGCGCAAAAAGGGGCACAGATACGCAGTATTTT.